This T cell receptor (beta chain) derives from a study of CD8 T cells in ankylosing spondylitis. Findings and caveats of the study: A motif in TCR beta, a set of eight or nine highly homologous variants, appeared characteristic of ankylosing spondylitis blood. Reports of some motif variants in reactive arthritis synovial fluid and blood predate this one.

Each TCR beta library was made by quantitative 5'-RACE that incorporated molecular barcodes. MiXCR, run by TCRdb on the 5' RACE reads, gives a single entry per CDR3 protein. The table records hundreds of thousands of distinct CDR3 sequences, under 20% of them present only once. Trimming removed 0 bases from V and 0 bases from J, with 9 bases in between. CDR1 and CDR2 (germline): SGDLS, YYNGEE. The CDR3 is 15 amino acids. This clonotype turned up a few times. Its antigen is as yet unknown. The chain carries TRBV9 and TRBJ2-5; tentatively, D is TRBD1 or TRBD2 (6 bases each). Source material: blood, either unsorted or a sorted T cell fraction (not recorded which). This sequence originates from a male donor with ankylosing spondylitis. In DNA form, the CDR3 reads TGTGCCAGCAGCGTAGCGGGGGCGAACCAAGAGACCCAGTACTTC. Protein product: CASSVAGANQETQYF.